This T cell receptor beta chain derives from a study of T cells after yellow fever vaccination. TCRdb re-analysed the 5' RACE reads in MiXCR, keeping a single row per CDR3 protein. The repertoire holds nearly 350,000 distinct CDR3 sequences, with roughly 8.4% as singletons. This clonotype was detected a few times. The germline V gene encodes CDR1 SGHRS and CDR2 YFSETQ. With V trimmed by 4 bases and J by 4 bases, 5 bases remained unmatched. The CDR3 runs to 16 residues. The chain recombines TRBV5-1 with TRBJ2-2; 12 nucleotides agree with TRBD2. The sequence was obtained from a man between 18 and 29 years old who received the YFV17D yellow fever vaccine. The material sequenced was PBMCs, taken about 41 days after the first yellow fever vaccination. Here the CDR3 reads CASSIGLAGSTGELFF. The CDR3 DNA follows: TGCGCCAGCAGCATAGGACTAGCGGGGAGCACCGGGGAGCTGTTTTTT.